This passage covers 28 T cell receptor beta chains from one sample sequenced in a study of long-term antiretroviral therapy in people with HIV. immunoSEQ v3.0 was run at survey level. Only in-frame clones appear in the TCRdb table, and some are missing; sequencing was by immunoSEQ multiplex PCR. Altogether about 20,000 clones are present, 90% to 95% being singletons, with the ten largest covering under 9.5%. This material consisted of unsorted PBMCs, taken 4.4 years after starting antiretroviral therapy. Every receptor here comes from a woman in her 50s with HIV.

V usage is TRBV2 and J usage is TRBJ1-1; the match to TRBD1 covers 7 bases. The ends lost 8 bases at V and 4 bases at J; junction bases unmatched: 7. Germline-derived CDR1 and CDR2 are SNHLY and FYNNEI. This CDR3 contains 13 residues. The CDR3: CASGTEQSTEAFF. CDR3 bases: TGTGCCAGCGGGACAGAGCAAAGCACTGAAGCTTTCTTT.

The rearrangement uses TRBV11-1 and TRBJ2-1; 7 bases map to TRBD2. Germline V gene lookup returns CDR1 SGHAT and CDR2 FQDESV (reference sequence). The CDR3 spans 14 residues. V dropped 2 bases and J dropped 7; count of bases not matched to a gene: 5. CDR3 sequence: CASSLRDGGNEQFF. CDR3 DNA: TGTGCCAGCAGCTTAAGGGACGGGGGGAATGAGCAGTTCTTC.

The V and J genes are TRBV7-2 and TRBJ2-1; 9 bases fit TRBD1. CDR3 size: 17 residues. Germline V gene sequence: CDR1 SGHTA, CDR2 FQGNSA. J gave up 8 bases and V 0 bases, and 11 bases lay outside the gene matches. DNA of the CDR3: TGTGCCAGCAGCTTAGCTCCGGCGGGACAGGGTGTAGATGAGCAGTTCTTC. It translates to CASSLAPAGQGVDEQFF.

This clone was detected once. The CDR3: CASSEAGQGSNYGYTF. DNA of the CDR3: TGTGCCAGCAGTGAAGCGGGGCAGGGGTCTAACTATGGCTACACCTTC. The J gene is TRBJ1-2, the V gene TRBV6-1; D possibly corresponds to TRBD1 (6 bases). CDR3 length equals 16 residues. Germline V lookup: CDR1 MNHNS, CDR2 SASEGT. The germline V and J ends were trimmed by 0 bases and 0 bases, with 11 bases remaining between them.

The rearrangement uses TRBV6-6 and TRBJ1-1, with a tentative D call TRBD1 (6 bases). CDR3 size: 15 residues. V was shortened by 6 bases and J by 0 bases, with 14 bases between the two germline ends. Germline V CDR1 and CDR2: MNHNY, SVGAGI (reference sequence). The CDR3 DNA sequence: TGTGCCAGCAGCCTCACAGGGTTGATGAACACTGAAGCTTTCTTT. As protein: CASSLTGLMNTEAFF.

The V gene is TRBV10-3, the J gene TRBJ1-3; no reliable D call. The CDR3 totals 13 residues. Germline-derived CDR1 and CDR2 are ENHRY and SYGVKD. Trimming shortened V by 0 bases and J by 4 bases, and 4 bases separated the two germline ends. As DNA, the CDR3 is TGTGCCATCAGTGAGTCGACAGGAAACACCATATATTTT. It is translated as CAISESTGNTIYF.

The chain uses TRBV11-2 and TRBJ2-5; D unclear. Per the germline V gene, CDR1 is SGHAT and CDR2 is FQNNGV. CDR3 length: 11 residues. The germline V and J ends were trimmed by 7 bases and 3 bases, with 6 bases remaining between them. The CDR3 nucleotides read TGTGCCAGCAAAATCGAAGAGACCCAGTACTTC. Amino acids: CASKIEETQYF.

The chain carries TRBV12-5 and TRBJ1-1; possibly TRBD1 for D (5 bases). V was cut by 4 bases and J by 5 bases, with 14 bases left in between. Germline CDR1 LGHNT, CDR2 FRNRAP. This CDR3 comprises 14 residues. The CDR3 is CASGSNGGVTEAFF. The DNA for the CDR3 is TGTGCTAGTGGTTCCAATGGGGGGGTGACTGAAGCTTTCTTT.

V gene TRBV7-6 combines with J gene TRBJ2-7, with a tentative D call TRBD1 (5 bases). V was shortened by 2 bases and J by 0 bases, with 8 bases between the two germline ends. There are 14 residues in the CDR3. Looked up from germline, CDR1 is SGHVS and CDR2 is FNYEAQ. The CDR3 DNA reads TGTGCCAGCAGCTTAACACAGGACTCCTACGAGCAGTACTTC. Translation: CASSLTQDSYEQYF.

The chain couples TRBV9 to TRBJ2-5; D possibly matches TRBD1 or TRBD2 (5 bases each). This CDR3 is 14 amino acids long. V lost 3 bases and J 1 base, leaving 10 bases between the germline ends. CDR1 is SGDLS, CDR2 YYNGEE, per germline. The CDR3 sequence is CASSEGTIQETQYF. The CDR3 DNA reads as TGTGCCAGCAGCGAGGGGACCATCCAAGAGACCCAGTACTTC.

The chain links TRBV10-3 to TRBJ2-7; D gene unclear. Trimming pared 0 bases from V and 2 bases from J, leaving 11 bases between. Germline CDR1 reads ENHRY; CDR2 reads SYGVKD. This CDR3 has 15 residues. The CDR3 spells CAISESWQPTYEQYF. The CDR3 DNA reads TGTGCCATCAGTGAGTCTTGGCAGCCGACCTACGAGCAGTACTTC.

J is TRBJ1-2 and V is TRBV19; D possibly corresponds to TRBD1 (6 bases). V shed 4 bases and J shed 5 bases, with 14 bases lying between them. Looked up from germline, CDR1 is LNHDA and CDR2 is SQIVND (reference sequence). The CDR3 is 14 residues long. The CDR3 region is CASSTQGRGYGYTF. The CDR3 region has the DNA TGTGCCAGTAGTACCCAGGGGCGCGGGTATGGCTACACCTTC.

The CDR3 nucleotides are TGTGCCAGCAGAACTAGCGGGGGGATGGAATACAATGAGCAGTTCTTC. This sequence encodes CASRTSGGMEYNEQFF. The chain couples TRBV2 to TRBJ2-1; 12 positions agree with TRBD2. The J segment lost 4 bases and the V segment lost 6 bases, leaving 7 bases of the junction unmatched. The CDR3 contains 16 residues. The germline V gene has CDR1 SNHLY and CDR2 FYNNEI.

The V and J genes are TRBV5-5 and TRBJ1-2; possibly TRBD1 for D (6 bases). V was trimmed by 0 bases and J by 1 base, leaving 10 bases between them. Germline V gene lookup returns CDR1 SGHKS and CDR2 YYEKEE (reference sequence). This CDR3 contains 15 residues. CDR3 nucleotide sequence: TGTGCCAGCAGCTTGGGGACAGCCGTTAACTATGGCTACACCTTC. Amino acids: CASSLGTAVNYGYTF.

The rearrangement joins TRBV18 to TRBJ2-1; 9 positions agree with TRBD1. CDR1 and CDR2 from the germline V gene are KGHSH and LQKENI. CDR3 size: 15 residues. With 3 bases clipped from V and 5 bases from J, the junction kept 5 bases outside the gene matches. CDR3 in DNA: TGTGCCAGCTCACCTGGGACAGGGTTGGACAATGAGCAGTTCTTC. Amino acids: CASSPGTGLDNEQFF.

This sequence joins TRBV7-9 and TRBJ1-6; D not resolved. The V and J ends lost 6 bases and 0 bases respectively, with 15 bases between them. The CDR3 is 17 residues long. CDR1 is SEHNR, CDR2 FQNEAQ, per germline (reference sequence). The CDR3 DNA is TGTGCCAGCAGTCACGGGCCCTCGAGCTCCTATAATTCACCCCTCCACTTT. Protein: CASSHGPSSSYNSPLHF.

The chain links TRBV6-5 to TRBJ2-7, with TRBD1 matching 12 bases. Germline V lookup: CDR1 MNHEY, CDR2 SVGAGI. J lost 5 bases, V lost 5 bases, and 7 bases had no gene match. The CDR3 contains 15 residues. CDR3 loop: CASSNPGQGAHEQYF. The DNA of the CDR3 is TGTGCCAGCAGTAACCCGGGACAGGGGGCGCACGAGCAGTACTTC.

The genes are TRBV2 and TRBJ1-1; D gene ambiguous. This CDR3 is 11 amino acids long. Germline V gene sequence: CDR1 SNHLY, CDR2 FYNNEI. V lost 8 bases and J lost 1, with 5 bases in between. CDR3 residues: CASPKNTEAFF. The DNA for the CDR3 is TGTGCCAGCCCCAAGAACACTGAAGCTTTCTTT.

The CDR3 bases are TGCAGCGCCCGGGGGGGAGGCGAGCAGTACTTC. This encodes CSARGGGEQYF. J is TRBJ2-7 and V is TRBV29-1, with TRBD2 identical over 8 bases. Losses at the gene ends were 7 bases for V and 6 bases for J; bases not matched to a gene: 5. Per germline, CDR1 SQVTM and CDR2 ANQGSEA. The CDR3 covers 11 residues.

The chain couples TRBV30 to TRBJ1-6; a possible D gene is TRBD1 (6 bases). The V and J ends lost 2 bases and 5 bases respectively, with 10 bases between them. The CDR3 has 14 amino acids. The V gene's germline CDR1 is GTSNPN and CDR2 SVGIG (reference sequence). The CDR3 loop is CAWSKGVDNSPLHF. The CDR3 DNA follows: TGTGCCTGGAGTAAGGGGGTTGATAATTCACCCCTCCACTTT.

The chain joins TRBV5-5 to TRBJ1-1, with D unresolved. Germline CDR1 and CDR2: SGHKS and YYEKEE (reference sequence). The CDR3 spans 12 residues. Trimming shortened V by 0 bases and J by 4 bases, and 4 bases separated the two germline ends. CDR3 region: CASSLGATEAFF. CDR3 sequence (DNA): TGTGCCAGCAGCTTGGGGGCCACTGAAGCTTTCTTT.

This clone was recorded once. V and J are TRBV7-4 and TRBJ2-3; D may be TRBD2 (5 bases). The CDR3 is 15 amino acids. Germline values: CDR1 SGHVT, CDR2 SQSDAQ. V lost 5 bases to trimming and J lost 4 bases, with 16 bases between them. CDR3 sequence: CASSTRSGKADTQYF. For the CDR3, the DNA is TGTGCCAGCAGCACCCGGTCGGGGAAGGCAGATACGCAGTATTTT. Supplemented by reference TRBV7-4 and TRBJ2-3, the full variable domain reads GAGVSQSPRYKVAKRGRDVALRCDSISGHVTLYWYRQTLGQGSEVLTYSQSDAQRDKSGRPSGRFSAERPERSVSTLKIQRTEQGDSAVYLCASSTRSGKADTQYFGPGTRLTVL.

This rearrangement joins TRBV7-3 to TRBJ1-2; a weak D match, TRBD1 (5 bases). V lost 1 base and J lost 7, with 19 bases in between. Germline CDR1 reads SGHTA; CDR2 reads FQGTGA. The CDR3 sequence is 16 residues long. The CDR3 DNA is TGTGCCAGCAGCTTAAATGCGTGGGGGGAGGAGAGTGGCTACACCTTC. Translated: CASSLNAWGEESGYTF.

This clone has only a few counts. J is TRBJ2-7 and V is TRBV10-3; TRBD2 is a possible D gene (6 bases). Deletions cut 8 bases from V and 7 bases from J, with 21 bases between. The CDR3 has 14 amino acids. CDR1 and CDR2 (germline): ENHRY, SYGVKD. The CDR3 protein is CAIRRGGQTLEQYF. The DNA for the CDR3 is TGTGCCATCCGAAGAGGAGGGCAGACCTTGGAGCAGTACTTC.

V gene TRBV7-9 combines with J gene TRBJ2-2, with 12 bases identical to TRBD1. Germline CDR1 reads SEHNR; CDR2 reads FQNEAQ (reference sequence). The ends lost 5 bases at V and 6 bases at J; junction bases unmatched: 7. This CDR3 spans 16 amino acids. CDR3 sequence reads: CASSQPGQGASGELFF. CDR3 nucleotides: TGTGCCAGCAGCCAACCGGGACAGGGGGCGTCCGGGGAGCTGTTTTTT.

The V gene is TRBV11-3, the J gene TRBJ2-2; TRBD1 agrees at 9 bases. V shed 5 bases, J shed 7 bases, and the junction held 11 bases outside the gene matches. Looked up from germline, CDR1 is SGHNT and CDR2 is YENEEA. The length of the CDR3 is 16 residues. The CDR3 here is CASSRSWDRVSGELFF. The DNA for the CDR3 is TGTGCCAGCAGCCGATCTTGGGACAGGGTGAGCGGGGAGCTGTTTTTT.

The chain combines TRBV9 with TRBJ2-1; 15 nucleotides align to TRBD2. Germline V gives CDR1 SGDLS, CDR2 YYNGEE. Unmatched junction bases numbered 4, after V lost 3 bases and J lost 3 bases. The CDR3 length is 17 residues. In nucleotides, the CDR3 is TGTGCCAGCAGCGCCGGGACTAGCGGGGGGCGCTACAATGAGCAGTTCTTC. Amino acids: CASSAGTSGGRYNEQFF.

CDR3 in amino acids: CASSGFFDRVFNQPQHF. The DNA for the CDR3 is TGTGCCAGCAGTGGGTTTTTCGACAGGGTGTTCAATCAGCCCCAGCATTTT. The genes are TRBV28 and TRBJ1-5; 7 nucleotides agree with TRBD1. V was clipped by 5 bases and J by 3 bases; unmatched bases: 13. Per the germline V gene, CDR1 is MDHEN and CDR2 is SYDVKM. CDR3 length: 17 amino acids.